This T cell receptor beta chain was profiled in a study of monozygotic twins with inflammatory bowel disease. Study-level findings and limits: The results supported no single strong signal or clonotype associated with IBD.

TCRdb re-called the 5' RACE reads; every CDR3 protein appears as one record, without DNA. The sample totals around 230,000 distinct CDR3 sequences; its top ten clones hold approximately 1.6%. As regards this clonotype: Its specificity is not known.

The length of the CDR3 is 19 residues. Sequenced sample: blood. The clonotype was recovered from a human donor with ulcerative colitis or Crohn's disease, or a healthy co-twin of an affected twin (not recorded which). This rearrangement joins TRBV12-3 or TRBV12-4 to TRBJ2-3. CDR3: CASSLRTPQNPIDTDTQYF.